A selection of T cell receptor beta chains follows, all from one sample in a study of shared clonotypes between healthy human individuals. Libraries were prepared by immunoSEQ multiplex PCR; TCRdb keeps only in-frame clonotypes and omits some of them. Counted here are roughly 2,000,000 clones, about 95% occurring once; the ten biggest clones make up 1% to 1.5%. Sequencing was carried out using naive CD8+ T cells sorted from blood. The receptors derive from a man aged 18 to 29 in good health. Each CDR3 is given with its conserved first and last residue. D genes are given only for firm matches. Some rows mark clone size as missing; the rest say once, few, many or name a class of expanded clone.

-,TRBJ2-2,TRBV12-5,-,CDITGPSENTGELFF,TGTGACATAACAGGACCTTCCGAGAACACCGGGGAGCTGTTTTTT
-,TRBJ2-2,TRBV5-1,once,CASSLAEVALNTGELFF,TGCGCCAGCAGCTTGGCCGAGGTAGCGCTTAACACCGGGGAGCTGTTTTTT
TRBD2,TRBJ2-1,TRBV29-1,-,CSVEAGGPVWNEQFF,TGCAGCGTTGAGGCGGGGGGGCCCGTTTGGAATGAGCAGTTCTTC
TRBD2,TRBJ2-3,TRBV11-2,once,CASSSALAGGDTQYF,TGTGCCAGCAGCTCCGCACTAGCGGGAGGAGATACGCAGTATTTT
-,TRBJ2-1,TRBV13,-,CASSITGSSSYNEQFF,TGTGCCAGCAGCATCACAGGGAGTTCCTCATACAATGAGCAGTTCTTC
-,TRBJ2-3,TRBV10-3,few,CAISDPGTSTDTQYF,TGTGCCATCAGTGACCCAGGGACTAGCACAGATACGCAGTATTTT
TRBD2,TRBJ2-2,TRBV5-6,-,CASSLNTTSGREGTGELFF,TGTGCCAGCAGCTTGAACACGACTAGCGGGAGGGAGGGCACCGGGGAGCTGTTTTTT
TRBD2,TRBJ2-7,TRBV4-1,-,CASSQDWAGGPYEQYF,TGCGCCAGCAGCCAAGATTGGGCGGGGGGGCCCTACGAGCAGTACTTC
TRBD2,TRBJ2-7,TRBV4-3,-,CASSYSLGGSIYEQYF,TGCGCCAGCAGCTATTCCCTTGGCGGGAGTATATACGAGCAGTACTTC
-,TRBJ2-7,TRBV11-3,-,CASSLGRWTEQYF,TGTGCCAGCAGCTTAGGTCGCTGGACCGAGCAGTACTTC
-,TRBJ2-5,TRBV14,-,CASSQGYGWQETQYF,TGTGCCAGCAGCCAAGGGTACGGCTGGCAAGAGACCCAGTACTTC
TRBD2,TRBJ2-7,TRBV5-4,-,CASSFGTSGGPASEQYF,TGTGCCAGCAGCTTTGGGACTAGCGGGGGGCCGGCGAGTGAGCAGTACTTC
-,TRBJ2-3,TRBV2,-,CASSNRVLADTQYF,TGTGCCAGCAGTAACAGGGTCCTGGCAGATACGCAGTATTTT
-,TRBJ1-2,TRBV5-1,-,CASSLEPGSPITSYGYTF,TGCGCCAGCAGCTTGGAGCCAGGTAGCCCCATTACTAGCTATGGCTACACCTTC
-,TRBJ1-2,TRBV27,-,CASSSGFYGYTF,TGTGCCAGCAGTTCAGGGTTCTATGGCTACACCTTC
TRBD2,TRBJ2-7,TRBV7-2,-,CASSFGGGTPYEQYF,TGTGCCAGCAGCTTCGGCGGGGGGACCCCCTACGAGCAGTACTTC
TRBD2,TRBJ2-7,TRBV4-3,-,CASSLGTSGRGDGEQYF,TGCGCCAGCAGCTTGGGGACTAGCGGGAGGGGCGACGGGGAGCAGTACTTC
TRBD1,TRBJ1-6,TRBV28,-,CASNLGQGGSPLHF,TGTGCCAGCAACCTCGGACAGGGTGGTTCACCCCTCCACTTT
TRBD2,TRBJ2-7,TRBV11-2,-,CASSWEREASYEQYF,TGTGCCAGCAGCTGGGAGCGGGAGGCCTCCTACGAGCAGTACTTC
-,TRBJ2-7,TRBV6-5,-,CASSLTESYEQYF,TGTGCCAGCAGTTTGACCGAAAGCTACGAGCAGTACTTC
-,TRBJ2-3,TRBV6-1,-,CASSDRSLDTQYF,TGTGCCAGCAGTGATCGATCTTTGGATACGCAGTATTTT
TRBD2,TRBJ2-7,TRBV7-2,-,CASSSIAGGPYEQYF,TGTGCCAGCAGCTCCATAGCGGGAGGGCCCTACGAGCAGTACTTC
-,TRBJ1-1,TRBV4-3,-,CASSATGGNTEAFF,TGCGCCAGCAGCGCAACGGGAGGGAACACTGAAGCTTTCTTT
-,TRBJ1-4,TRBV18,-,CASSPRLSPLPATNEKLFF,TGTGCCAGCTCACCTCGCCTATCTCCCCTTCCTGCAACTAATGAAAAACTGTTTTTT
TRBD2,TRBJ2-7,TRBV6-6,once,CASSYGGDLSYEQYF,TGTGCCAGCAGTTACGGGGGGGACCTTTCCTACGAGCAGTACTTC
-,TRBJ2-7,TRBV7-8,-,CASSPGPGSYEQYF,TGTGCCAGCAGCCCCGGGCCCGGGAGCTACGAGCAGTACTTC
-,TRBJ2-3,TRBV19,-,CASSIVGGSTDTQYF,TGTGCCAGTAGTATTGTAGGCGGAAGCACAGATACGCAGTATTTT
-,TRBJ1-1,TRBV25-1,-,CASTGPNTEAFF,TGTGCCAGCACGGGCCCGAACACTGAAGCTTTCTTT
-,TRBJ2-5,TRBV30,-,CAWSGPPMETQYF,TGTGCCTGGAGTGGGCCCCCGATGGAGACCCAGTACTTC
-,TRBJ1-3,TRBV7-2,-,CASSLVGSGNTIYF,TGTGCCAGCAGCTTAGTAGGGTCTGGAAACACCATATATTTT
-,TRBJ2-3,TRBV11-2,-,CASNSPGSSSTDTQYF,TGTGCCAGCAACTCTCCGGGGTCCTCTAGCACAGATACGCAGTATTTT
-,TRBJ2-5,TRBV11-2,once,CASSSQDPEMETQYF,TGTGCCAGCAGCTCTCAGGACCCAGAGATGGAGACCCAGTACTTC
-,TRBJ1-1,TRBV5-1,-,CASSLVVSGGGTEAFF,TGCGCCAGCAGCTTGGTGGTGTCTGGGGGAGGCACTGAAGCTTTCTTT
-,TRBJ1-2,TRBV25-1,few,CASSESGDGYTF,TGTGCCAGCAGTGAATCAGGGGACGGCTACACCTTC
TRBD1,TRBJ2-4,TRBV4-1,-,CASSQLPLGQGIGKNIQYF,TGCGCCAGCAGCCAGCTACCTCTGGGACAGGGAATAGGTAAAAACATTCAGTACTTC
TRBD1,TRBJ2-7,TRBV13,-,CASSPHTGTDSYEQYF,TGTGCCAGCAGTCCTCACACCGGGACAGACTCCTACGAGCAGTACTTC
-,TRBJ2-7,TRBV6-1,-,CASSEGQAYEQYF,TGTGCCAGCAGTGAAGGACAAGCCTACGAGCAGTACTTC
-,TRBJ1-6,TRBV4-3,-,CASSQDEGVSSYNSPLHF,TGCGCCAGCAGCCAAGACGAGGGGGTGTCCTCCTATAATTCACCCCTCCACTTT
-,TRBJ2-3,TRBV5-1,-,CASSLGSGRVGTDTQYF,TGCGCCAGCAGCTTGGGGTCGGGCAGGGTTGGAACAGATACGCAGTATTTT
TRBD2,TRBJ2-5,TRBV4-3,-,CASSYRDYDQETQYF,TGCGCCAGCAGCTACCGGGACTACGATCAAGAGACCCAGTACTTC
-,TRBJ2-3,TRBV9,-,CASTQGGGTTDTQYF,TGTGCCAGCACCCAGGGGGGCGGGACGACAGATACGCAGTATTTT
-,TRBJ1-5,TRBV21-1,-,CASSKRPRNQPQHF,TGTGCCAGCAGCAAAAGGCCCCGCAATCAGCCCCAGCATTTT
-,TRBJ2-1,TRBV6-5,-,CASSYSNWRNEQFF,TGTGCCAGCAGTTACTCGAATTGGAGAAATGAGCAGTTCTTC
TRBD2,TRBJ2-5,TRBV27,-,CASGEGETQYF,TGTGCCAGCGGGGAGGGAGAGACCCAGTACTTC
TRBD2,TRBJ2-7,TRBV15,-,CATSSPGGSEQYF,TGTGCCACCAGCAGCCCCGGGGGGAGCGAGCAGTACTTC
TRBD1,TRBJ2-7,TRBV5-6,-,CASSLVAGGIHEQYF,TGTGCCAGCAGCTTGGTGGCAGGGGGCATCCACGAGCAGTACTTC
-,TRBJ2-7,TRBV2,-,CASGDSDSYEQYF,TGTGCCAGCGGTGATTCCGACTCCTACGAGCAGTACTTC
-,TRBJ1-1,TRBV7-9,-,CASIVVRGGDMNTEAFF,TGTGCCAGCATCGTTGTCCGGGGAGGAGACATGAACACTGAAGCTTTCTTT
-,TRBJ1-5,TRBV15,few,CATSRDRAPNQPQHF,TGTGCCACCAGCAGAGACAGGGCGCCCAATCAGCCCCAGCATTTT
-,TRBJ1-6,TRBV27,-,CASSLTGSSSPLHF,TGTGCCAGCAGTCTTACAGGGTCCAGTTCACCCCTCCACTTT
TRBD2,TRBJ2-3,TRBV30,-,CAWSVIAGGPTDTQYF,TGTGCCTGGAGTGTGATAGCGGGAGGGCCAACAGATACGCAGTATTTT
TRBD2,TRBJ2-2,TRBV7-2,-,CASTLLAGVVAGELFF,TGTGCCAGCACCTTATTAGCGGGAGTGGTGGCCGGGGAGCTGTTTTTT
-,TRBJ1-2,TRBV18,-,CASSPDRGDYGYTF,TGTGCCAGCTCGCCTGATAGGGGGGACTATGGCTACACCTTC
-,TRBJ2-5,TRBV7-9,-,CASSWDFEETQYF,TGTGCCAGCAGCTGGGACTTTGAAGAGACCCAGTACTTC
-,TRBJ2-7,TRBV5-6,-,CASSFGGAYEQYF,TGTGCCAGCAGCTTTGGGGGAGCCTACGAGCAGTACTTC